The sequence of this TCR beta chain was determined in a study of CD8 T cells in ankylosing spondylitis. Study-wide points: Characteristic, it appeared, of ankylosing spondylitis blood was a TCR beta motif of fewer than 10 highly homologous variants. Reportedly, significant enrichment of disease-linked clones occurred in matched ankylosing spondylitis synovial fluid.

Quantitative 5'-RACE with molecular barcodes produced the TCR beta libraries. One entry per CDR3 protein, called by TCRdb with MiXCR from the 5' RACE reads. The data hold around 450,000 distinct CDR3 sequences, with roughly a quarter observed a single time. This clonotype was observed a few times. Its antigen is unidentified. Sequencing was performed on blood, either unsorted or a sorted T cell fraction (not recorded which). The TCR sequence derives from a male donor with ankylosing spondylitis.

In DNA form, the CDR3 reads TGCAGTGCTGCCCTCTTGGGGGCGCAGGAAAAACTGTTTTTT. Translated: CSAALLGAQEKLFF. This chain links TRBV20-1 with TRBJ1-4; tentatively, D is TRBD1 (6 bases). Germline CDR1 DFQATT, CDR2 SNEGSKA (reference sequence). V dropped 5 bases and J dropped 8 bases, with 18 bases sitting between them. The length of the CDR3 is 14 residues.